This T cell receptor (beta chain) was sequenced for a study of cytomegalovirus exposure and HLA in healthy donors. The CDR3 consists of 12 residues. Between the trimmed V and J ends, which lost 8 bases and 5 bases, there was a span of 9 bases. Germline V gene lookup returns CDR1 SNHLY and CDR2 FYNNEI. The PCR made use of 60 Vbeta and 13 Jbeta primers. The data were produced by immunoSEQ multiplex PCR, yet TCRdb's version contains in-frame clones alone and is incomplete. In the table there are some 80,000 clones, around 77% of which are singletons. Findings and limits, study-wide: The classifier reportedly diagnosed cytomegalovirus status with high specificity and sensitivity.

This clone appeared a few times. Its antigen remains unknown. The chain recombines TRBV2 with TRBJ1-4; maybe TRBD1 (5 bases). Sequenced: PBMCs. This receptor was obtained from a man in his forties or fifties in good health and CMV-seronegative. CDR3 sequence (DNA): TGTGCCAGCGAAAGGGGCAATGAAAAACTGTTTTTT. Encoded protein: CASERGNEKLFF.